The 12 T cell receptor beta chains listed next were all sequenced from one sample in a study of blood T cell repertoires in COVID-19. The data were produced by immunoSEQ multiplex PCR, yet TCRdb's version contains in-frame clones alone and is incomplete. The sample yields 70,000 to 100,000 clones, 88% seen once. The specimen sequenced was peripheral blood. Source of these receptors: a human donor in a cohort sampled during active COVID-19.

This chain uses TRBV4-2 with TRBJ1-6; D might be TRBD1 (6 bases). V dropped 0 bases and J dropped 4 bases, with 16 bases sitting between them. This CDR3 is built from 18 residues. CDR1 is LGHNA and CDR2 is YNFKEQ in the germline V gene. CDR3: CASSQESLGQKYNSPLHF. DNA of the CDR3: TGTGCCAGCAGCCAAGAGTCACTTGGACAGAAGTATAATTCACCCCTCCACTTT.

In this sample, this clone turned up many times. V gene TRBV19 combines with J gene TRBJ1-2; the D gene is possibly TRBD1 (6 bases). Germline lookup yields CDR1 LNHDA and CDR2 SQIVND (reference sequence). The length of the CDR3 is 13 residues. V lost 4 bases, J lost 7 bases, and 13 bases lay in between. The CDR3 nucleotides are TGTGCCAGTAGTAACGGGGGGGCAGGTGGCTACACCTTC. Protein product: CASSNGGAGGYTF.

V and J are TRBV14 and TRBJ2-1; 7 bases agree with TRBD1. The germline V gene has CDR1 SGHDN and CDR2 FVKESK. This CDR3 has 13 amino acids. The ends lost 4 bases at V and 6 bases at J; junction bases unmatched: 3. CDR3 bases: TGTGCCAGCAGCCGTTGGACAGGCAATGAGCAGTTCTTC. Its protein product is CASSRWTGNEQFF.

This rearrangement joins TRBV6-2 or TRBV6-3 to TRBJ2-7; D is perhaps TRBD2 (5 bases). This CDR3 spans 13 amino acids. V lost 5 bases to trimming and J lost 1 base, with 9 bases between them. Per the germline V gene, CDR1 is MNHEY and CDR2 is SVGEGT. The CDR3 region has the DNA TGTGCCAGCAGTGAGACGGGGTCCTACGAGCAGTACTTC. Translating it yields CASSETGSYEQYF.

The genes are TRBV7-9 and TRBJ2-1; the match to TRBD1 covers 7 bases. The CDR3 is made up of 16 amino acids. The germline V gene encodes CDR1 SEHNR and CDR2 FQNEAQ (reference sequence). V lost 4 bases to trimming and J lost 4 bases; unmatched junction nucleotides: 10. The CDR3 reads CASSSQAGQAYNEQFF. CDR3 sequence (DNA): TGTGCCAGCAGCTCCCAAGCCGGACAGGCATACAATGAGCAGTTCTTC.

V and J are TRBV7-3 and TRBJ1-1; tentatively, D is TRBD1 (5 bases). CDR3 length equals 14 residues. CDR1 and CDR2 from the germline V gene are SGHTA and FQGTGA. V dropped 6 bases and J dropped 3 bases, with 14 bases sitting between them. This CDR3 is CASSLGEVDTEAFF. CDR3 bases: TGTGCCAGCAGTTTAGGGGAGGTGGACACTGAAGCTTTCTTT.

The V gene is TRBV30, the J gene TRBJ2-2, with no clear D. This CDR3 comprises 14 residues. Germline loops: CDR1 GTSNPN, CDR2 SVGIG (reference sequence). V was clipped by 1 base and J by 0 bases, with 6 bases between them. The chain's CDR3 is CAWSGHTNTGELFF. CDR3 coding DNA: TGTGCCTGGAGTGGGCACACGAACACCGGGGAGCTGTTTTTT.

The rearrangement joins TRBV24-1 to TRBJ2-1; a weak D match, TRBD2 (5 bases). The CDR3 extends over 13 amino acids. From germline, CDR1 is KGHDR and CDR2 SFDVKD. V gave up 3 bases and J gave up 8 bases, with 10 bases separating them. CDR3 sequence (DNA): TGTGCCACCAGTGATAGCTCCGGGGATGAGCAGTTCTTC. Translated: CATSDSSGDEQFF.

This chain's CDR3 is CASSDLLEVNTEAFF. The CDR3 DNA reads TGCGCCAGCAGTGACCTCCTTGAGGTGAACACTGAAGCTTTCTTT. This rearrangement joins TRBV10-2 to TRBJ1-1; D is unresolved. CDR1 WSHSY and CDR2 SAAADI come from the germline V gene. Between the trimmed V and J ends, which lost 3 bases and 0 bases, there was a span of 11 bases. The CDR3 runs to 15 residues.

The chain is built from TRBV15 and TRBJ2-3; unclear D gene. V gave up 0 bases and J gave up 3 bases, with 13 bases separating them. CDR1 is LNHNV, CDR2 YYDKDF, per germline (reference sequence). The CDR3 length is 16 residues. The CDR3 DNA follows: TGTGCCACCAGCAGAGATCTGGGCTTAAGGACAGATACGCAGTATTTT. Protein product: CATSRDLGLRTDTQYF.

The chain recombines TRBV7-2 with TRBJ2-7; 7 nucleotides line up with TRBD2. V dropped 1 base and J dropped 3; count of bases not matched to a gene: 9. Germline V gene lookup returns CDR1 SGHTA and CDR2 FQGNSA. The CDR3 sequence is 16 residues long. The CDR3 DNA sequence: TGTGCCAGCAGCTTAGGGTCTGCGGGAGCTTACTACGAGCAGTACTTC. Its translation is CASSLGSAGAYYEQYF.

The chain couples TRBV5-4 to TRBJ2-6; TRBD1 might be the D (6 bases). Germline CDR1 is SGHNT and CDR2 is YYREEE (reference sequence). The ends were cut back, 5 bases at V and 1 base at J, with 19 bases in the middle. There are 18 residues in the CDR3. The CDR3 here is CASRPGTQARSGANVLTF. For the CDR3, the DNA is TGTGCCAGCAGACCCGGGACACAGGCTCGGTCTGGGGCCAACGTCCTGACTTTC.